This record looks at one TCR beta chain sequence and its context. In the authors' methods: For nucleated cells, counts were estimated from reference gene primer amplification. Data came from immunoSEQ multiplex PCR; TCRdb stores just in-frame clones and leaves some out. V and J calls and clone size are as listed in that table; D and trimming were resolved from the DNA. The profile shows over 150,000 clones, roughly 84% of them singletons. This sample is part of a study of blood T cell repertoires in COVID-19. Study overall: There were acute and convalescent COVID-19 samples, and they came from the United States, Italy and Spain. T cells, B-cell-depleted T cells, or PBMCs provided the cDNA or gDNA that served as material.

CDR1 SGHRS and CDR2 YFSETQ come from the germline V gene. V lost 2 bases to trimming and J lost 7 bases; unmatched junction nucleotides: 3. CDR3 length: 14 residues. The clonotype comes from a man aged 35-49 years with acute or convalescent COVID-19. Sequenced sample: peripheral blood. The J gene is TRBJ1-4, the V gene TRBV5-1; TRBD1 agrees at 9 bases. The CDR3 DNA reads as TGCGCCAGCAGCTTAACAGGGGGCTTTGAAAAACTGTTTTTT. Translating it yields CASSLTGGFEKLFF.